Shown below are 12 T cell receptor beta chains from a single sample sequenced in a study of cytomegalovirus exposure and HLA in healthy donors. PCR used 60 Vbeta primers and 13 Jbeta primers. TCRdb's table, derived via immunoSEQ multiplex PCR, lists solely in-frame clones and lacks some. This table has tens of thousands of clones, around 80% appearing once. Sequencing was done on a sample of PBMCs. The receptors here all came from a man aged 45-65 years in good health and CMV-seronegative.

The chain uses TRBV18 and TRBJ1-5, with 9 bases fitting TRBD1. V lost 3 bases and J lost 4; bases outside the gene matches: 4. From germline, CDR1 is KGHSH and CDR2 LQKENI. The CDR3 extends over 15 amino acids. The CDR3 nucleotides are TGTGCCAGCTCACCGGGACAGGGACATAATCAGCCCCAGCATTTT. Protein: CASSPGQGHNQPQHF. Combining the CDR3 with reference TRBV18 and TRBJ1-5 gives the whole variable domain NAGVMQNPRHLVRRRGQEARLRCSPMKGHSHVYWYRQLPEEGLKFMVYLQKENIIDESGMPKERFSAEFPKEGPSILRIQQVVRGDSAAYFCASSPGQGHNQPQHFGDGTRLSIL.

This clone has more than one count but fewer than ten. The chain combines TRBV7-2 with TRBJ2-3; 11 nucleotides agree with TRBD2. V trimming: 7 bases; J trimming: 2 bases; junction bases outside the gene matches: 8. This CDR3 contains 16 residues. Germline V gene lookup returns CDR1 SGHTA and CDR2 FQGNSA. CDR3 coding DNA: TGTGCCAGCAACTATCTGGGACTAGCGGACACAGATACGCAGTATTTT. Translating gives CASNYLGLADTDTQYF. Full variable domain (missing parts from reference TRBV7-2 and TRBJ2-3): GAGVSQSPSNKVTEKGKDVELRCDPISGHTALYWYRQSLGQGLEFLIYFQGNSAPDKSGLPSDRFSAERTGGSVSTLTIQRTQQEDSAVYLCASNYLGLADTDTQYFGPGTRLTVL.

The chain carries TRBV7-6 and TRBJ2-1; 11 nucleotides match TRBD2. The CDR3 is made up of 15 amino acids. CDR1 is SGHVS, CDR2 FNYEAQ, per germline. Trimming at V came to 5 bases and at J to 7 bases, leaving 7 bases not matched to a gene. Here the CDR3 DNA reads TGTGCCAGCAGCACAGGGACTAGCGGAATTAATGAGCAGTTCTTC. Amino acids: CASSTGTSGINEQFF.

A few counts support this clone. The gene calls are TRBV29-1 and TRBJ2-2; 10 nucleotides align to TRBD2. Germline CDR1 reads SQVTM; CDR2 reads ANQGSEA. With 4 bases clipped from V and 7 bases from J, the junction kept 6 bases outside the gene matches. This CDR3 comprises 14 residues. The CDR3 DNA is TGCAGCGTTGCAGCGGGGGGGTTTGTCGGGGAGCTGTTTTTT. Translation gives CSVAAGGFVGELFF.

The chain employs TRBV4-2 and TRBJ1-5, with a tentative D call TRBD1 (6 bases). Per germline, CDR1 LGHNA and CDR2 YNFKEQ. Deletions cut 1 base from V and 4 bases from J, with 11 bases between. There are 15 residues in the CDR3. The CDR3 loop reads CASSQVRGINQPQHF. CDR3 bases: TGTGCCAGCAGCCAAGTGAGGGGGATTAATCAGCCCCAGCATTTT.

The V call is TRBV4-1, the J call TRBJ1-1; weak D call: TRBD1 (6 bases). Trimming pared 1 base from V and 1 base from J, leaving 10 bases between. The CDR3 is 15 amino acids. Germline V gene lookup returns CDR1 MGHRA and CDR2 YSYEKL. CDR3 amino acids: CASSQVDRSNTEAFF. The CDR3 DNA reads TGCGCCAGCAGCCAAGTTGACAGGTCGAACACTGAAGCTTTCTTT.

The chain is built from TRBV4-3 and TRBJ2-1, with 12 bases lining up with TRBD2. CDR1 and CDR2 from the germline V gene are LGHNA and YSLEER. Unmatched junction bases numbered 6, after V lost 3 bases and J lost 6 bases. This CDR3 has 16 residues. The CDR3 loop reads CASSQDTSGRSNEQFF. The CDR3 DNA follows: TGCGCCAGCAGCCAGGACACTAGCGGGAGGTCCAATGAGCAGTTCTTC.

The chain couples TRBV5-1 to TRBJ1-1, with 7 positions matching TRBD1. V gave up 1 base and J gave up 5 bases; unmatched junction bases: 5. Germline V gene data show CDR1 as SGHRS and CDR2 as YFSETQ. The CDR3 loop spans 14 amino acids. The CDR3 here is CASSLRGLVTEAFF. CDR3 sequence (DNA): TGCGCCAGCAGCTTGAGGGGGCTAGTGACTGAAGCTTTCTTT.

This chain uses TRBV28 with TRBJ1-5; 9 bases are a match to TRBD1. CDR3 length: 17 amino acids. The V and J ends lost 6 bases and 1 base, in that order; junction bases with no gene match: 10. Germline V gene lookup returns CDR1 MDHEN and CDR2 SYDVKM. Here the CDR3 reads CASRVGTGSGSNQPQHF. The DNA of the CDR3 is TGTGCCAGCAGGGTCGGGACAGGGTCAGGGAGCAATCAGCCCCAGCATTTT. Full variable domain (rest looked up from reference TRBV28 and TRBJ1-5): DVKVTQSSRYLVKRTGEKVFLECVQDMDHENMFWYRQDPGLGLRLIYFSYDVKMKEKGDIPEGYSVSREKKERFSLILESASTNQTSMYLCASRVGTGSGSNQPQHFGDGTRLSIL.

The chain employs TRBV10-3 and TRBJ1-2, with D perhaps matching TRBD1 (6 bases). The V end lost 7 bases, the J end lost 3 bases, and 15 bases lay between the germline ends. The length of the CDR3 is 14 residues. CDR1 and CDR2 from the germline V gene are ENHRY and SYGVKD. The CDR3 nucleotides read TGTGCCATCACCGGGGGGGACAACTACTATGGCTACACCTTC. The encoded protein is CAITGGDNYYGYTF.

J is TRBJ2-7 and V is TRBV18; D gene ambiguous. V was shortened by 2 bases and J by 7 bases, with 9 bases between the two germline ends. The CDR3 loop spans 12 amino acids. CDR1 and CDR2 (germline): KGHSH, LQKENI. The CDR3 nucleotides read TGTGCCAGCTCACCAAGTCCAGGTGAGCAGTACTTC. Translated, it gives CASSPSPGEQYF.

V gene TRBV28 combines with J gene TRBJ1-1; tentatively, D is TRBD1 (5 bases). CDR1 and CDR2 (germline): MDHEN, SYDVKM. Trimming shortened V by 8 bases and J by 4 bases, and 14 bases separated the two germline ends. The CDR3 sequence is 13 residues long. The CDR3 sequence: CASPRPGSTEAFF. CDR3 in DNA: TGTGCCAGCCCGCGGCCAGGGTCCACTGAAGCTTTCTTT.